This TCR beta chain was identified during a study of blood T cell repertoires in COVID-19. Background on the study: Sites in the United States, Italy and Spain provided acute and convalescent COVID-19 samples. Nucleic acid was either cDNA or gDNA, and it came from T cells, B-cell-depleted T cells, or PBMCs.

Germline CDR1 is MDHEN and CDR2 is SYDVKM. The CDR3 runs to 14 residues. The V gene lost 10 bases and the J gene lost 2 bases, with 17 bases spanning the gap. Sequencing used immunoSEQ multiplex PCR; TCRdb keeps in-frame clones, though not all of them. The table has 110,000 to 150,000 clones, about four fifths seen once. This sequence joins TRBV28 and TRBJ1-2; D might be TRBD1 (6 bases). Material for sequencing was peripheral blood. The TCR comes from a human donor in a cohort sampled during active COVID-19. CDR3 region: CATYRGAPNYGYTF. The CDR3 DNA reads TGTGCCACTTACCGGGGGGCCCCCAACTATGGCTACACCTTC.